A selection of T cell receptor beta chains follows, all from one sample in a study of T cell clonotyping in hematopoietic cell transplantation. Here immunoSEQ multiplex PCR was the method, and the copy in TCRdb shows in-frame clones only, minus some. The profile shows about 50,000 clones, just over 85% of them singletons. The sequencing used peripheral blood mononuclear cells, collected before stem cell transplant. These receptor sequences come from a man in his 60s with biphenotypic leukemia. Some clones in this sample may be carry-over from other donors' samples. The CDR3 runs from the conserved cysteine through the conserved F or W. A D gene is named only where the DNA matches it firmly. Clone size is given for some rows only: seen once, a few or many times, or a class if the clone is expanded.

-	TRBV5-1	-	TRBJ2-6	CASSSGTPTSGANVLTF	TGCGCCAGCAGCTCCGGGACTCCTACTTCTGGGGCCAACGTCCTGACTTTC
TRBD2	TRBV10-2	-	TRBJ2-2	CASSESLAVTARTGELFF	TGCGCCAGCAGTGAGTCTCTAGCGGTAACTGCACGTACCGGGGAGCTGTTTTTT
-	TRBV2	-	TRBJ2-5	CASSDPRWAQYF	TGTGCCAGCAGTGACCCTCGATGGGCCCAGTACTTC
-	TRBV6-6	-	TRBJ1-1	CASSLGRVNTEAFF	TGTGCCAGCAGTTTGGGACGGGTGAACACTGAAGCTTTCTTT
-	TRBV29-1	-	TRBJ2-3	CSVDGDSTDTQYF	TGCAGCGTTGACGGGGATAGCACAGATACGCAGTATTTT
TRBD2	TRBV6-5	-	TRBJ2-7	CASSYWGEGRTYEQYF	TGTGCCAGCAGTTACTGGGGGGAGGGGAGAACCTACGAGCAGTACTTC
-	TRBV2	few	TRBJ2-5	CASSLIFNPGAQYF	TGTGCCAGCAGCCTGATTTTCAATCCCGGGGCCCAGTACTTC
-	TRBV6-1	medium-sized	TRBJ2-7	CASSDTYYEQYF	TGTGCCAGCAGTGACACATACTACGAGCAGTACTTC
TRBD2	TRBV27	-	TRBJ2-1	CASSLLGTSGVGEQFF	TGTGCCAGCAGTTTATTGGGGACTAGCGGGGTTGGTGAGCAGTTCTTC
-	TRBV7-2	-	TRBJ1-4	CASSSAPTTNEKLFF	TGTGCCAGCAGCTCGGCCCCTACTACTAATGAAAAACTGTTTTTT
-	TRBV2	-	TRBJ2-2	CASRLLSSTNGELFF	TGTGCCAGCAGGCTCCTTAGTTCGACAAACGGGGAGCTGTTTTTT
-	TRBV11-2	few	TRBJ2-2	CASSSIIVTVTTGELFF	TGTGCCAGCAGCTCCATAATAGTGACTGTGACCACCGGGGAGCTGTTTTTT
-	TRBV5-1	-	TRBJ2-7	CASSLFPIPSYEQYF	TGCGCCAGCAGCTTGTTCCCAATACCGAGCTACGAGCAGTACTTC
-	TRBV28	-	TRBJ2-7	CASSPDSYYEQYF	TGTGCCAGCAGTCCCGACAGCTACTACGAGCAGTACTTC
-	TRBV28	-	TRBJ1-2	CASSEPGPGKFYGYTF	TGTGCCAGCAGCGAACCCGGGCCAGGGAAGTTTTATGGCTACACCTTC
-	TRBV25-1	-	TRBJ2-3	CASSEYTDTQYF	TGTGCCAGCAGTGAATACACAGATACGCAGTATTTT
-	TRBV29-1	-	TRBJ2-2	CSGWTTGELFF	TGCAGCGGCTGGACTACCGGGGAGCTGTTTTTT
-	TRBV19	-	TRBJ2-1	CASSISDGHPFF	TGTGCCAGTAGTATTTCGGACGGTCATCCGTTCTTC
-	TRBV7-9	once	TRBJ2-3	CASLQPGLPSQYTQYF	TGTGCCAGCCTCCAACCGGGACTGCCCTCACAATATACGCAGTATTTT
-	TRBV6-1	once	TRBJ1-2	CASSESYDRSYGYTF	TGTGCCAGCAGTGAGTCGTATGACAGGAGCTATGGCTACACCTTC
-	TRBV29-1	-	TRBJ1-1	CSVEAPREPPEAFF	TGCAGCGTTGAAGCTCCCAGGGAACCTCCGGAAGCTTTCTTT
-	TRBV10-3	-	TRBJ1-2	CASNPGDHGYTF	TGTGCCAGCAACCCAGGGGACCATGGCTACACCTTC
-	TRBV27	few	TRBJ2-3	CASNLIAGRPSSTDTQYF	TGTGCCAGCAACCTGATTGCGGGACGCCCCTCTAGCACAGATACGCAGTATTTT
-	TRBV28	-	TRBJ1-2	CASSLRQGWKGGYTF	TGTGCCAGCAGTTTACGGCAGGGGTGGAAGGGGGGCTACACCTTC
-	TRBV7-2	once	TRBJ2-3	CASSPKVATDTQYF	TGTGCCAGCAGCCCAAAGGTGGCCACAGATACGCAGTATTTT
TRBD1	TRBV4-1	-	TRBJ2-7	CASSQVTGSYEQYF	TGCGCCAGCAGCCAGGTGACAGGGTCCTACGAGCAGTACTTC
-	TRBV9	-	TRBJ2-2	CASSSGLSGELFF	TGTGCCAGCAGCTCCGGACTGTCCGGGGAGCTGTTTTTT
-	TRBV27	-	TRBJ1-2	CASSPGRGTYGYTF	TGTGCCAGCAGTCCGGGTCGGGGGACCTATGGCTACACCTTC
-	TRBV28	-	TRBJ2-7	CASSLGDKGVEQYF	TGTGCCAGCAGTTTAGGCGATAAGGGGGTCGAGCAGTACTTC
-	TRBV7-2	-	TRBJ2-2	CASSPWTVYTGELFF	TGTGCCAGCAGCCCTTGGACGGTTTACACCGGGGAGCTGTTTTTT
TRBD1	TRBV11-1	-	TRBJ1-1	CASSPQGQGNTEAFF	TGTGCCAGCAGCCCCCAAGGACAGGGAAACACTGAAGCTTTCTTT
TRBD1	TRBV19	-	TRBJ2-2	CASSTRQGRTTGELFF	TGTGCCAGTAGTACGAGACAGGGTAGGACCACCGGGGAGCTGTTTTTT
-	TRBV28	-	TRBJ1-4	CASTLGSSGEKLFF	TGTGCCAGCACCTTAGGGTCTAGCGGTGAAAAACTGTTTTTT
TRBD1	TRBV28	-	TRBJ2-7	CASSLFRTGPQHEQYF	TGTGCCAGCAGTTTATTTCGGACAGGGCCACAACACGAGCAGTACTTC
-	TRBV6-1	-	TRBJ1-5	CAGGQRGYYQPQHF	TGTGCCGGGGGCCAGCGAGGGTATTATCAGCCCCAGCATTTT
TRBD1	TRBV18	-	TRBJ2-1	CASSPTGTGNNEQFF	TGTGCCAGCTCACCAACAGGGACAGGCAACAATGAGCAGTTCTTC
-	TRBV7-2	once	TRBJ2-1	CASSLGGMGEQFF	TGTGCCAGCAGCTTAGGCGGGATGGGCGAGCAGTTCTTC
-	TRBV7-2	-	TRBJ2-7	CASSLEVYSPYYEQYF	TGTGCCAGCAGCTTAGAGGTCTACTCCCCCTACTACGAGCAGTACTTC